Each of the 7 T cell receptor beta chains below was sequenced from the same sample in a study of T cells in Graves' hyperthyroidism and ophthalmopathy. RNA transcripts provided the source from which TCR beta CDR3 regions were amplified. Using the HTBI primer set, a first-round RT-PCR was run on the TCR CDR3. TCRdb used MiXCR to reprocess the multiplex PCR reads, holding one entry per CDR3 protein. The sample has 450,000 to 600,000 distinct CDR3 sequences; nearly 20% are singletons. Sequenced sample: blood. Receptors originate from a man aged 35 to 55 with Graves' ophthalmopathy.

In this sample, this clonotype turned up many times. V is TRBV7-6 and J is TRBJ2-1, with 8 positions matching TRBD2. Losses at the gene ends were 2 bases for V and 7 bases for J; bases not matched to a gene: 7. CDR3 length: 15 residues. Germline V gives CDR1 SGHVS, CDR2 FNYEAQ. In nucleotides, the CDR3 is TGTGCCAGCAGCTTAACGGGAGGGCCGTTGAATGAGCAGTTCTTC. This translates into CASSLTGGPLNEQFF.

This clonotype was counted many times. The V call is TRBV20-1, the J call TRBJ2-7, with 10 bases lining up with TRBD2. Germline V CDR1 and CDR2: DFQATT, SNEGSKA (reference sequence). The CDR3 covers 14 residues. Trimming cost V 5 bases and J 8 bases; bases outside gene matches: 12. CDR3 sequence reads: CSAAHEFSGRQQYF. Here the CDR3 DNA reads TGCAGTGCTGCTCACGAATTTAGCGGGAGGCAGCAGTACTTC.

The CDR3 sequence is CATSETDRTDTQYF. The CDR3 DNA follows: TGTGCCACCAGTGAAACCGACAGAACAGATACGCAGTATTTT. This sequence joins TRBV24-1 and TRBJ2-3, with a possible D match to TRBD1 (5 bases). The CDR3 consists of 14 residues. V lost 4 bases, J lost 3 bases, and 10 bases lay in between. Germline lookup yields CDR1 KGHDR and CDR2 SFDVKD.

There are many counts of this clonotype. In DNA form, the CDR3 reads TGTGCCAGCAGTATAGCGGGAGCAGAGACCCAGTACTTC. This translates into CASSIAGAETQYF. J is TRBJ2-5 and V is TRBV6-1; 9 positions match TRBD2. The trim removed 5 bases at V and 4 bases at J, leaving 2 bases unmatched. Germline V gene sequence: CDR1 MNHNS, CDR2 SASEGT. The CDR3 runs 13 residues.

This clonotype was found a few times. The CDR3 protein is CASSPIEAGVGTEAFF. CDR3 sequence (DNA): TGTGCCAGCTCACCGATAGAGGCAGGGGTAGGCACTGAAGCTTTCTTT. The chain has TRBV18 and TRBJ1-1; D might be TRBD1 (6 bases). There are 16 residues in the CDR3. The germline V gene encodes CDR1 KGHSH and CDR2 LQKENI. The ends were cut back, 3 bases at V and 4 bases at J, with 18 bases in the middle.

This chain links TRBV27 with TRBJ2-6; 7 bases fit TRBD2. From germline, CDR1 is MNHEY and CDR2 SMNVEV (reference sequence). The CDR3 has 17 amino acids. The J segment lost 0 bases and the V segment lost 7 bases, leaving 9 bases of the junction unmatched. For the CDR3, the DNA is TGTGCCAGCACCCCCGGGGGAGGGAGCTCTGGGGCCAACGTCCTGACTTTC. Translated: CASTPGGGSSGANVLTF.

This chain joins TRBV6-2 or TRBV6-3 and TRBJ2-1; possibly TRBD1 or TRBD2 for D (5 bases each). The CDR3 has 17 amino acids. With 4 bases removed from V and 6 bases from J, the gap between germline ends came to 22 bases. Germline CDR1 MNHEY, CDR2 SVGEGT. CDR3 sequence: CASSSSGLGPVPNEQFF. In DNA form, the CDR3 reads TGTGCCAGCAGTTCCTCGGGGTTGGGACCCGTGCCCAATGAGCAGTTCTTC.